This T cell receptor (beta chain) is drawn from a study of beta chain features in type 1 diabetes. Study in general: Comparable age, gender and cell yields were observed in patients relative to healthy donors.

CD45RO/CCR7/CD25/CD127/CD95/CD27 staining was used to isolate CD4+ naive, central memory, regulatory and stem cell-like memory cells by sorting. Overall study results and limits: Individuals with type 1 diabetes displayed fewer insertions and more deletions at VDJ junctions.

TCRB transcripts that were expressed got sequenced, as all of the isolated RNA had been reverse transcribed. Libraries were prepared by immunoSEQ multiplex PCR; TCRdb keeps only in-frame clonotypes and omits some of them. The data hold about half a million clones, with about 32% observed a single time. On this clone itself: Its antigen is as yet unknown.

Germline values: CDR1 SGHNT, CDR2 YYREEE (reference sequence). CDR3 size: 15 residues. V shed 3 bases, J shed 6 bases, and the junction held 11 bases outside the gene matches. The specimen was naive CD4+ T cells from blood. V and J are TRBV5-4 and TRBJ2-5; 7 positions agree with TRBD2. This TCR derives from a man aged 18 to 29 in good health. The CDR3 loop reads CASSSSGGVGKTQYF. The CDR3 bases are TGTGCCAGCAGCTCTAGCGGAGGGGTGGGGAAGACCCAGTACTTC.